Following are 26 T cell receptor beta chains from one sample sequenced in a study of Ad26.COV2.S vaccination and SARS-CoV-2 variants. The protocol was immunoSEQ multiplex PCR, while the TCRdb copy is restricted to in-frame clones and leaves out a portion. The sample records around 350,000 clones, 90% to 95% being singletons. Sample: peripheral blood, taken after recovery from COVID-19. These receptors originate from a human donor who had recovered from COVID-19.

The CDR3 sequence is CASSARAQETQYF. In DNA form, the CDR3 reads TGTGCCAGCAGCGCCCGGGCCCAAGAGACCCAGTACTTC. The rearrangement links TRBV5-6 to TRBJ2-5, with D unresolved. The germline CDR1 and CDR2 sequences are SGHDT and YYEEEE. This CDR3 region has 13 residues. Trimming shortened V by 4 bases and J by 1 base, and 8 bases separated the two germline ends.

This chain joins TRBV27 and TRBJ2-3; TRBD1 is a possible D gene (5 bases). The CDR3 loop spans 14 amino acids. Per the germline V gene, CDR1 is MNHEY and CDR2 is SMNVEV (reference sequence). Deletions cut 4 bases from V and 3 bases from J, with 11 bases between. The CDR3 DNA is TGTGCCAGCAGTTCAAAAAGACAGACAGATACGCAGTATTTT. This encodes CASSSKRQTDTQYF.

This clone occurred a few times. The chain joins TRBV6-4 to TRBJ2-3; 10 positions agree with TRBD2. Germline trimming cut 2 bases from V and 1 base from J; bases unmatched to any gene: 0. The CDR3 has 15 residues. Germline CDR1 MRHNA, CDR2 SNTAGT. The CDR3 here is CASSDSGGGTDTQYF. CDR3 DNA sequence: TGTGCCAGCAGTGACAGCGGGGGGGGCACAGATACGCAGTATTTT.

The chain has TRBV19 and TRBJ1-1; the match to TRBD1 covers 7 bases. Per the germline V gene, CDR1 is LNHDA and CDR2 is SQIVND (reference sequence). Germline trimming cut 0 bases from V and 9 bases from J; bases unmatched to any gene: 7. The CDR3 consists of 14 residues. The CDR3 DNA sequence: TGTGCCAGTAGTATAGATCTGGGACAGAGAAAAGCTTTCTTT. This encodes CASSIDLGQRKAFF.

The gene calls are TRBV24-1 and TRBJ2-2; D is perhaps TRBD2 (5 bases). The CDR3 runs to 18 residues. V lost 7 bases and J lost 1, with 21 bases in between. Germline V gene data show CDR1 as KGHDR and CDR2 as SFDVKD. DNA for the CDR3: TGTGCCACCAGGGCGCCCCATAGCGAGGGATGGAACACCGGGGAGCTGTTTTTT. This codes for CATRAPHSEGWNTGELFF.

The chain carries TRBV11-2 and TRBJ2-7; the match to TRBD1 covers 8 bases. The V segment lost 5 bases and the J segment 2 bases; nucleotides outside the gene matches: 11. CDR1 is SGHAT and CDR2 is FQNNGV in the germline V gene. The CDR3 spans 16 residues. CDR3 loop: CASSRISGQVTYEQYF. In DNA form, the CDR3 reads TGTGCCAGCAGCCGGATTTCGGGACAGGTTACCTACGAGCAGTACTTC.

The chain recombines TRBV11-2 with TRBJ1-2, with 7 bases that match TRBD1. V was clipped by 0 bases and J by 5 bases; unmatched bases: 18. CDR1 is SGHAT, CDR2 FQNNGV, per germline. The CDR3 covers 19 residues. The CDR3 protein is CASSLEVGDSHNTLYGYTF. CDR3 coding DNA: TGTGCCAGCAGCTTAGAGGTTGGGGACAGTCACAATACCCTTTATGGCTACACCTTC.

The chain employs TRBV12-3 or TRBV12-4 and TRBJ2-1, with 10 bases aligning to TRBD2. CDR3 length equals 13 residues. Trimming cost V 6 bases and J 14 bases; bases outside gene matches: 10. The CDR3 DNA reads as TGTGCCAGCAGCCTCGGGCGAGCGGGGGGGAAGTTCTTC. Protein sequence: CASSLGRAGGKFF.

CDR3 protein: CASSSTGFGAFF. The CDR3 DNA follows: TGTGCCAGCAGCTCCACAGGGTTCGGAGCTTTCTTT. This chain connects TRBV5-6 to TRBJ1-1, with D perhaps TRBD1 (6 bases). Trimming took off 3 bases at V and 10 bases at J, with 13 bases between the two ends. Germline loops: CDR1 SGHDT, CDR2 YYEEEE. The CDR3 runs 12 residues.

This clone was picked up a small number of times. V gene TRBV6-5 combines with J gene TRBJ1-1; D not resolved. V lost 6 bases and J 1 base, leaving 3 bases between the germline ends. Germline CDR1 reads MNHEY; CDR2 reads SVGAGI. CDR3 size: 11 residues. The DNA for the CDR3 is TGTGCCAGCAGCGAGAACACTGAAGCTTTCTTT. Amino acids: CASSENTEAFF.

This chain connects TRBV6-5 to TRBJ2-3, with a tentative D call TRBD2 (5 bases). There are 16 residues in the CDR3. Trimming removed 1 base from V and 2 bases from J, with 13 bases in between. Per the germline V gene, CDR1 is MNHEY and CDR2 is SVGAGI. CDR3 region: CASSYFGIWDTDTQYF. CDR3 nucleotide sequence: TGTGCCAGCAGTTACTTCGGGATATGGGACACAGATACGCAGTATTTT.

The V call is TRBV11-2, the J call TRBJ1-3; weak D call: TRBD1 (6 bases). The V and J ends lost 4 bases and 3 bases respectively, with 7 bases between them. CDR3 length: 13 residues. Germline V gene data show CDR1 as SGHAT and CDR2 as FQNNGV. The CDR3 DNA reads TGTGCCAGCAGCTCAGGGGTTGGAAACACCATATATTTT. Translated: CASSSGVGNTIYF.

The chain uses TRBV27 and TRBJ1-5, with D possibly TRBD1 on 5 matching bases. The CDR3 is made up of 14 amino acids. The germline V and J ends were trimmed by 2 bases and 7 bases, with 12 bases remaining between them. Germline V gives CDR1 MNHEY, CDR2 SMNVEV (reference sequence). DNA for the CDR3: TGTGCCAGCAGTTTAATAGGGGAGACACAGCCCCAGCATTTT. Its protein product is CASSLIGETQPQHF.

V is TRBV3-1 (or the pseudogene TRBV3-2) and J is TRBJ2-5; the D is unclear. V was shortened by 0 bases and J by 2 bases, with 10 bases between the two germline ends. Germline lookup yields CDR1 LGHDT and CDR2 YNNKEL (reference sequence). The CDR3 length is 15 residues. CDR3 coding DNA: TGTGCCAGCAGCCAAGACATCCGTGATCAAGAGACCCAGTACTTC. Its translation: CASSQDIRDQETQYF.

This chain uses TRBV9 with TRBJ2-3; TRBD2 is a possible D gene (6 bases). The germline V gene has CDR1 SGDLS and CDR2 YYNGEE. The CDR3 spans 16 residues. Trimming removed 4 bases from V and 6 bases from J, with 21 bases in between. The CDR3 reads CASSLPIRGSSDTQYF. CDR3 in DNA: TGTGCCAGCAGCCTCCCCATCCGGGGGTCGTCTGATACGCAGTATTTT.

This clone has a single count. CDR3 loop: CASSSPRQNTEAFF. The DNA for the CDR3 is TGTGCCAGCAGCTCGCCGAGACAAAACACTGAAGCTTTCTTT. The chain uses TRBV7-9 and TRBJ1-1; D gene ambiguous. The germline V gene encodes CDR1 SEHNR and CDR2 FQNEAQ (reference sequence). There are 14 residues in the CDR3. V was shortened by 4 bases and J by 2 bases, with 11 bases between the two germline ends.

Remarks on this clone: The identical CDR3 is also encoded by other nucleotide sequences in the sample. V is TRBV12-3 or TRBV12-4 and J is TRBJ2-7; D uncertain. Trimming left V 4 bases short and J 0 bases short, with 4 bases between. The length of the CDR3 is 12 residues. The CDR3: CASSSSSYEQYF. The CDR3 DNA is TGTGCCAGCAGTTCGAGCTCCTACGAGCAGTACTTC.

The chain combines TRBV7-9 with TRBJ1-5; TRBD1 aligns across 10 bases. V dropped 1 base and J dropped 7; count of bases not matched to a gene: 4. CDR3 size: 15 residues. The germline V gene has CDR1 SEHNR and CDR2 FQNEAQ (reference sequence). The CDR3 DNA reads TGTGCCAGCAGCTTAGTGGGACAGGGGCCCCAGCCCCAGCATTTT. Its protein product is CASSLVGQGPQPQHF.

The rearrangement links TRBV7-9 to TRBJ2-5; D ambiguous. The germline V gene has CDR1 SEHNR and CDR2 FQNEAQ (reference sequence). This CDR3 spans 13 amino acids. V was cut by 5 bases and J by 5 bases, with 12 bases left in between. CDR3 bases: TGTGCCAGCAGCCGGAACCAGGAGGAGACCCAGTACTTC. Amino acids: CASSRNQEETQYF. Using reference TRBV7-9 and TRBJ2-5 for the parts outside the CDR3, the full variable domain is DTGVSQNPRHKITKRGQNVTFRCDPISEHNRLYWYRQTLGQGPEFLTYFQNEAQLEKSRLLSDRFSAERPKGSFSTLEIQRTEQGDSAMYLCASSRNQEETQYFGPGTRLLVL.

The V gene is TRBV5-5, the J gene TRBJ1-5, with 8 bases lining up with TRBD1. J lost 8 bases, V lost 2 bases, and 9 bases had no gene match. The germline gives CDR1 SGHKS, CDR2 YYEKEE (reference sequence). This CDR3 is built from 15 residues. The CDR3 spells CASSFEGTGPKPQHF. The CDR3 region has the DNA TGTGCCAGCAGCTTTGAGGGGACAGGCCCCAAGCCCCAGCATTTT.

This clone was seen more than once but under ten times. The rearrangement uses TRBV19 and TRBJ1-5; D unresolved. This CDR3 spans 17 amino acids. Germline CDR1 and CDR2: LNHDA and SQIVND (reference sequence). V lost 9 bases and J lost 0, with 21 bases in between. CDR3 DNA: TGTGCCAGAAGCTTTCCGGACGGTGATGATAGCAATCAGCCCCAGCATTTT. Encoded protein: CARSFPDGDDSNQPQHF.

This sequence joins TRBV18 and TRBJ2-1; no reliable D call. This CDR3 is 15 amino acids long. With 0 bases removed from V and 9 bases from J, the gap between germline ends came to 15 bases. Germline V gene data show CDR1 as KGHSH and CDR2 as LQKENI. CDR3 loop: CASSPPRPSFGEQFF. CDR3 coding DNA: TGTGCCAGCTCACCACCTCGCCCCTCATTCGGTGAGCAGTTCTTC.

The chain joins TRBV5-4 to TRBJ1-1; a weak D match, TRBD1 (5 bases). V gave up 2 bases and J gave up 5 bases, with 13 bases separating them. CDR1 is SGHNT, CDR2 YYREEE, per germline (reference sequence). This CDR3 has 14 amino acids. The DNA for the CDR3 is TGTGCCAGCAGCTTCGGGACGGTTCAAACTGAAGCTTTCTTT. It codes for CASSFGTVQTEAFF. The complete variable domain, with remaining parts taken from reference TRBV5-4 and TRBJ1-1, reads ETGVTQSPTHLIKTRGQQVTLRCSSQSGHNTVSWYQQALGQGPQFIFQYYREEENGRGNFPPRFSGLQFPNYSSELNVNALELDDSALYLCASSFGTVQTEAFFGQGTRLTVV.

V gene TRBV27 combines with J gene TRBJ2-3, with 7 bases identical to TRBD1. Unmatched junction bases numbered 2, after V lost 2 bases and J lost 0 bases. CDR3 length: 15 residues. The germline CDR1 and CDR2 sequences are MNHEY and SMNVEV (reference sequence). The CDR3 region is CASSLEGASTDTQYF. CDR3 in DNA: TGTGCCAGCAGTTTAGAGGGGGCCAGCACAGATACGCAGTATTTT.

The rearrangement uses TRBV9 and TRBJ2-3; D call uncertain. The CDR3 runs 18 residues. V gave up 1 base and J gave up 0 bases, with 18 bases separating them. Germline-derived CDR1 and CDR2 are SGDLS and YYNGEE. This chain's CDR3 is CASSVTVPTVRSTDTQYF. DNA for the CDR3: TGTGCCAGCAGCGTAACGGTGCCCACAGTTCGGAGCACAGATACGCAGTATTTT.

Here the CDR3 reads CASSLDSGTNTGELFF. CDR3 bases: TGTGCCAGCAGCTTAGACTCCGGGACAAACACCGGGGAGCTGTTTTTT. This sequence joins TRBV11-2 and TRBJ2-2; TRBD1 might be the D (6 bases). CDR1 is SGHAT and CDR2 is FQNNGV in the germline V gene. This CDR3 has 16 amino acids. V lost 0 bases and J 2 bases, leaving 10 bases between the germline ends. Variable domain in full (rest from reference TRBV11-2 and TRBJ2-2): EAGVAQSPRYKIIEKRQSVAFWCNPISGHATLYWYQQILGQGPKLLIQFQNNGVVDDSQLPKDRFSAERLKGVDSTLKIQPAKLEDSAVYLCASSLDSGTNTGELFFGEGSRLTVL.